Described below is a single TCR beta chain sequence and its context. Its antigen is unknown. The entry originates in a study of T cell repertoires in cytomegalovirus infection. Study in general: Public TCR beta signatures provided an indication of both CMV infection and a matching HLA type. Notes on the study in general: CMV-specific HLA-C-restricted TCR beta clonotypes dominated the ex vivo response.

TCRdb redid the calling of the reads with MiXCR, one entry per CDR3 protein. The sample carries about 570,000 distinct CDR3 sequences, roughly 43% recorded once. J lost 5 bases, V lost 10 bases, and 14 bases had no gene match. This CDR3 has 14 amino acids. Germline V gene sequence: CDR1 MDHEN, CDR2 SYDVKM. This material consisted of cultured PBMCs, taken from culture after CMV antigen stimulation. The rearrangement uses TRBV28 and TRBJ2-7; TRBD1 agrees at 7 bases. This TCR was recovered from a human donor in good health (CMV status not recorded). Some clones in this sample may be carry-over from other donors' samples. CDR3 amino acids: CATVKGARFNEQYF. The CDR3, as DNA: TGTGCCACCGTTAAGGGGGCGCGGTTCAACGAGCAGTACTTC.